Following are 4 T cell receptor beta chains from one sample sequenced in a study of T cells in Graves' hyperthyroidism and ophthalmopathy. Researchers took RNA transcripts and amplified the TCR beta CDR3 regions from them. HTBI primers drove first-round RT-PCR of the TCR CDR3. TCRdb reprocessed the multiplex PCR reads via MiXCR and lists one record per CDR3 protein. The table includes a few hundred thousand distinct CDR3 sequences, 15% to 20% detected once. Specimen: blood. The receptors here all came from a woman in her forties with Graves' ophthalmopathy.

The V call is TRBV27, the J call TRBJ2-7, with 8 nucleotides matching TRBD2. The J segment lost 4 bases and the V segment lost 6 bases, leaving 14 bases of the junction unmatched. The CDR3 loop spans 16 amino acids. The germline V gene has CDR1 MNHEY and CDR2 SMNVEV (reference sequence). Here the CDR3 reads CASSPRGAGDVYEQYF. CDR3 sequence (DNA): TGTGCCAGCAGCCCCCGGGGAGCGGGAGACGTATACGAGCAGTACTTC.

This clonotype came up many times. The V gene is TRBV12-3 or TRBV12-4, the J gene TRBJ2-7; 8 nucleotides match TRBD2. The length of the CDR3 is 14 residues. Trimming at V came to 3 bases and at J to 4 bases, leaving 5 bases not matched to a gene. CDR3 region: CASSFSGRGYEQYF. The CDR3 DNA reads as TGTGCCAGCAGTTTTTCCGGGAGGGGATACGAGCAGTACTTC.

This clonotype was detected many times. V usage is TRBV28 and J usage is TRBJ1-5; D ambiguous. The CDR3 spans 15 residues. V was pared by 5 bases and J by 7 bases, with 18 bases between. Germline V gene data show CDR1 as MDHEN and CDR2 as SYDVKM. The CDR3, as DNA: TGTGCCAGCAGTCTCCCGGGCCCCGGAGAGCAGCCCCAGCATTTT. It is translated as CASSLPGPGEQPQHF. Filled out from reference TRBV28 and TRBJ1-5, the complete variable domain reads DVKVTQSSRYLVKRTGEKVFLECVQDMDHENMFWYRQDPGLGLRLIYFSYDVKMKEKGDIPEGYSVSREKKERFSLILESASTNQTSMYLCASSLPGPGEQPQHFGDGTRLSIL.

With respect to this clonotype: The germline gene is not matched at one end of the junction; a read error may be the cause. V usage is TRBV5-1 and J usage is TRBJ2-4; no firm D call. This CDR3 spans 17 amino acids. Germline V CDR1 and CDR2: SGHRS, YFSETQ. Here the CDR3 reads CASSLGCRELTKNFQYF. The CDR3 bases are TGCGCCAGCAGCTTGGGGTGCAGAGAGTTAACGAAAAACTTTCAGTACTTC. Looking up the rest from reference TRBV5-1 and TRBJ2-4 gives the full variable domain: KAGVTQTPRYLIKTRGQQVTLSCSPISGHRSVSWYQQTPGQGLQFLFEYFSETQRNKGNFPGRFSGRQFSNSRSEMNVSTLELGDSALYLCASSLGCRELTKNFQYFGAGTRLSVL.